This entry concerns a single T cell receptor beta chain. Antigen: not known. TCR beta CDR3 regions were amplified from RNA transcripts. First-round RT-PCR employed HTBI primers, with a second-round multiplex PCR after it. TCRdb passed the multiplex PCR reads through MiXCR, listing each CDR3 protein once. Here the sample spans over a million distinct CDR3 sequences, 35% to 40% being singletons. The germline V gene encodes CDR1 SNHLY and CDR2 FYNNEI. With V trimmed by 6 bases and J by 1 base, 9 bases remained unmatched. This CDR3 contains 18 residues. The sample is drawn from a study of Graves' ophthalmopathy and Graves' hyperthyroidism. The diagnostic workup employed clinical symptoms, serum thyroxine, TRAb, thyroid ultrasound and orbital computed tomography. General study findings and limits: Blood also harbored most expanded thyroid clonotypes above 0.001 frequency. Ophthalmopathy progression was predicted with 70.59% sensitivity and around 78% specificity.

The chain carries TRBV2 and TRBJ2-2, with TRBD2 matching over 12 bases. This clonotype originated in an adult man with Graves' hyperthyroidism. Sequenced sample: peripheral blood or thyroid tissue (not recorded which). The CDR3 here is CASSSASGRAENTGELFF. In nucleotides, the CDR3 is TGTGCCAGCAGCTCCGCTAGCGGGAGGGCCGAGAACACCGGGGAGCTGTTTTTT.